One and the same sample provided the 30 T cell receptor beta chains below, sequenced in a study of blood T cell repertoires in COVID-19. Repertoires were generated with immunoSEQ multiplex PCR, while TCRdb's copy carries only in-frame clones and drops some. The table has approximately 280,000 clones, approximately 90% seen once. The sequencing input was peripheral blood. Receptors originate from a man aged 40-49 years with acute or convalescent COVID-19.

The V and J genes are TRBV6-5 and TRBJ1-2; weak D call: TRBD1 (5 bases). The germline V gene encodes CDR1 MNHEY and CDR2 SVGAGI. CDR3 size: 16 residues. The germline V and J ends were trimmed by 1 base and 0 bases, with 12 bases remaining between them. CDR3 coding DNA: TGTGCCAGCAGTTACTTCGGGGACTTTACTAACTATGGCTACACCTTC. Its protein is CASSYFGDFTNYGYTF.

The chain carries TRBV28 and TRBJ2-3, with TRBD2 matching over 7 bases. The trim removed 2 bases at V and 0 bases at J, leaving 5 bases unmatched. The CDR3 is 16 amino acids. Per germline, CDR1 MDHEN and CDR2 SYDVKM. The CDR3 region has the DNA TGTGCCAGCAGTTTAACCGGCGGGGGAAGCACAGATACGCAGTATTTT. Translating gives CASSLTGGGSTDTQYF.

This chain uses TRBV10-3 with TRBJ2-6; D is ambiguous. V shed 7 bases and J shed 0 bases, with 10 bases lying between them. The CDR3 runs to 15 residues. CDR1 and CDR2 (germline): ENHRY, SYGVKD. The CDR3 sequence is CAITRSLSGANVLTF. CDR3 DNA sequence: TGTGCCATCACCCGAAGCCTCTCTGGGGCCAACGTCCTGACTTTC.

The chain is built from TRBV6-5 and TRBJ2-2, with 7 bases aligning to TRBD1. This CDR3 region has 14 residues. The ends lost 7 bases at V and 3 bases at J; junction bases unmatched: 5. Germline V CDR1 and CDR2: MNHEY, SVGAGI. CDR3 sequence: CASKGQRYTGELFF. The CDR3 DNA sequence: TGTGCCAGCAAGGGACAGCGATACACCGGGGAGCTGTTTTTT.

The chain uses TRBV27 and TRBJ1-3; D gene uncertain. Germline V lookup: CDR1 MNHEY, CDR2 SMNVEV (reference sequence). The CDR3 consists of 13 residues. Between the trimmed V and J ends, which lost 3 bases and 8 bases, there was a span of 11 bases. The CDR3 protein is CASSFQFSDTIYF. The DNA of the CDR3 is TGTGCCAGCAGTTTCCAATTCTCGGACACCATATATTTT.

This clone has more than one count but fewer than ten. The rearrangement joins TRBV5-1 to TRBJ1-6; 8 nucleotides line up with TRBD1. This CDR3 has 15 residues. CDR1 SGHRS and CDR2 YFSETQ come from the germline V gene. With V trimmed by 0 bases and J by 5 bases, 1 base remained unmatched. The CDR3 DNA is TGCGCCAGCAGCTTGGACAGGGGGGATAATTCACCCCTCCACTTT. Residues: CASSLDRGDNSPLHF.

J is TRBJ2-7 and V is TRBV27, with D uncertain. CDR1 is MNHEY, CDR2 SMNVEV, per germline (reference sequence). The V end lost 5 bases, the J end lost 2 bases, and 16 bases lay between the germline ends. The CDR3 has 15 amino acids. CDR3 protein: CASSPLGPSPYEQYF. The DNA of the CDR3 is TGTGCCAGCAGTCCCTTGGGCCCAAGCCCCTACGAGCAGTACTTC.

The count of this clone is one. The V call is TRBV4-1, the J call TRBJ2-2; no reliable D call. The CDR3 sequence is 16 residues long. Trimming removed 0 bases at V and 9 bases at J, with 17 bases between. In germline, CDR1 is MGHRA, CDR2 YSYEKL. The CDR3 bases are TGCGCCAGCAGCCAAGAAATAGCCGTGGCGAATAGGGAGCTGTTTTTT. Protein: CASSQEIAVANRELFF.

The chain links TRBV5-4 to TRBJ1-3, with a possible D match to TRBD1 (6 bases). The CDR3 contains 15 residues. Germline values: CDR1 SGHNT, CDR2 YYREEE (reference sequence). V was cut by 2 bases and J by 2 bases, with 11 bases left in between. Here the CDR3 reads CASSLGGAAGNTIYF. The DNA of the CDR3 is TGTGCCAGCAGCTTAGGGGGAGCGGCTGGAAACACCATATATTTT. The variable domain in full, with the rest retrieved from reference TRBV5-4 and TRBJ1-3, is ETGVTQSPTHLIKTRGQQVTLRCSSQSGHNTVSWYQQALGQGPQFIFQYYREEENGRGNFPPRFSGLQFPNYSSELNVNALELDDSALYLCASSLGGAAGNTIYFGEGSWLTVV.

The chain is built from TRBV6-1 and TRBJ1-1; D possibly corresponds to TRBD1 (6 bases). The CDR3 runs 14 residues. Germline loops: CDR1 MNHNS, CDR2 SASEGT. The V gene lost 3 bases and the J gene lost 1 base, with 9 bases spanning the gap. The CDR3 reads CASSDTGRNTEAFF. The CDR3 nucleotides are TGTGCCAGCAGTGATACAGGGAGGAACACTGAAGCTTTCTTT.

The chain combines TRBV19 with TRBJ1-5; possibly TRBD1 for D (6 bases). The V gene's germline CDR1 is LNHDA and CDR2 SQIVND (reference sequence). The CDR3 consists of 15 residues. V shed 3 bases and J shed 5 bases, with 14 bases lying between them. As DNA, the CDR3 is TGTGCCAGTAGTATTGAACCCGCAGGGGATCAGCCCCAGCATTTT. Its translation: CASSIEPAGDQPQHF.

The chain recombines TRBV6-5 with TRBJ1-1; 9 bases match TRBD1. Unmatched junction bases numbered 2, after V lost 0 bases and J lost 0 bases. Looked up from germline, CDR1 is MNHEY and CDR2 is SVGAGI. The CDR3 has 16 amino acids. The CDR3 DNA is TGTGCCAGCAGTTACTCGGGACAGGGAATGAACACTGAAGCTTTCTTT. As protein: CASSYSGQGMNTEAFF.

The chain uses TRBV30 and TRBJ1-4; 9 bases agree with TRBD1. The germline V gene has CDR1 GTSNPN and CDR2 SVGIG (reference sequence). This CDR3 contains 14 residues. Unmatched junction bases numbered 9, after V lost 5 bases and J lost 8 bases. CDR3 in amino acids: CAWSGDRVGEKLFF. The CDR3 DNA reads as TGTGCCTGGTCCGGGGACAGGGTGGGCGAAAAACTGTTTTTT.

The CDR3 loop is CASSSKPSGELFF. For the CDR3, the DNA is TGCGCCAGCAGCTCAAAGCCGTCCGGGGAGCTGTTTTTT. The chain joins TRBV4-1 to TRBJ2-2; D unresolved. Germline V gene data show CDR1 as MGHRA and CDR2 as YSYEKL. The CDR3 is made up of 13 amino acids. V shed 5 bases and J shed 6 bases, with 10 bases lying between them.

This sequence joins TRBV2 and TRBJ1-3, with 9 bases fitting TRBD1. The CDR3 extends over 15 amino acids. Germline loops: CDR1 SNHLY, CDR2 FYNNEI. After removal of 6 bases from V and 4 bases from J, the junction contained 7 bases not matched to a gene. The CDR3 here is CASRGDRASGNTIYF. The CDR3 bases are TGTGCCAGCAGGGGGGACAGGGCTTCCGGAAACACCATATATTTT.

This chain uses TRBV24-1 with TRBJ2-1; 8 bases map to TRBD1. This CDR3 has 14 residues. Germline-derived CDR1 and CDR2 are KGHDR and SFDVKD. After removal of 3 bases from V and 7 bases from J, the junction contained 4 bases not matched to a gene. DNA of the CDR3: TGTGCCACCAGTGATCTAAGACAGGGGAATGAGCAGTTCTTC. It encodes CATSDLRQGNEQFF.

CDR3 sequence reads: CSARVRDEQFF. CDR3 bases: TGCAGTGCTAGAGTTAGAGATGAGCAGTTCTTC. The chain combines TRBV20-1 with TRBJ2-1; no definite D call. The CDR3 length is 11 residues. Germline lookup yields CDR1 DFQATT and CDR2 SNEGSKA (reference sequence). The V gene lost 1 base and the J gene lost 8 bases, with 6 bases spanning the gap.

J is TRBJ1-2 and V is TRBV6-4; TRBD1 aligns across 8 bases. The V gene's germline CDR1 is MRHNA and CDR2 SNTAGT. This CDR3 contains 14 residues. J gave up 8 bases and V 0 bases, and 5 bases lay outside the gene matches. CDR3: CASSDSSRGPGYTF. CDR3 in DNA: TGTGCCAGCAGTGACTCAAGCAGGGGGCCCGGCTACACCTTC.

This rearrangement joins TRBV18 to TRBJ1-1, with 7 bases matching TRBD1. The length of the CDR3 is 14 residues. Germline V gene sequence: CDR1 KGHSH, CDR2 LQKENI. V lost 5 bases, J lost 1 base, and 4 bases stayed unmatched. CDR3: CASSSQGENTEAFF. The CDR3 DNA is TGTGCCAGCTCATCTCAGGGGGAGAACACTGAAGCTTTCTTT.

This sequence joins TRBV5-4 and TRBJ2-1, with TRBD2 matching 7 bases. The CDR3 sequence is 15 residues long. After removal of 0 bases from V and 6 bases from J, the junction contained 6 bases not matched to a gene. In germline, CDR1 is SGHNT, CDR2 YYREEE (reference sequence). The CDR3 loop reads CASSLGEGPTNEQFF. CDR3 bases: TGTGCCAGCAGCTTGGGGGAGGGGCCCACCAATGAGCAGTTCTTC.

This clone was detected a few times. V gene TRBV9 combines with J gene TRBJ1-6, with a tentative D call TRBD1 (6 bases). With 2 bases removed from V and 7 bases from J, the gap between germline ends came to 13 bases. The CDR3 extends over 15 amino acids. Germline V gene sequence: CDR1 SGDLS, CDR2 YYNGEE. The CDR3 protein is CASSVSWDTNSPLHF. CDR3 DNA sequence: TGTGCCAGCAGCGTGTCCTGGGACACCAATTCACCCCTCCACTTT.

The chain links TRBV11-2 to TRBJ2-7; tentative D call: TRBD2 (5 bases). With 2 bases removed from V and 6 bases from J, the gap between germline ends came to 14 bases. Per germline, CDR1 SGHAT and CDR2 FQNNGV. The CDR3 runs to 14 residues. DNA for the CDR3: TGTGCCAGCAGCTTAACAACCCTGGGGAGCGAGCAGTACTTC. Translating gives CASSLTTLGSEQYF.

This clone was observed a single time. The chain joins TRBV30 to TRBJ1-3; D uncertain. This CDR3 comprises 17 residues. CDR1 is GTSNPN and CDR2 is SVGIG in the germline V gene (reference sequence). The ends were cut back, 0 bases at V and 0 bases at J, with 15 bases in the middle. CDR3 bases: TGTGCCTGGAGTGTACGAGGGCTCCTAGGCTCTGGAAACACCATATATTTT. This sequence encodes CAWSVRGLLGSGNTIYF.

In DNA, the CDR3 is TGCGCCAGCAGCTTGGAGTGGGGGACACCTTTCCATGAGCAGTTCTTC. Translating gives CASSLEWGTPFHEQFF. The chain recombines TRBV5-1 with TRBJ2-1, with D possibly matching TRBD1 (6 bases). The CDR3 runs 16 residues. Per germline, CDR1 SGHRS and CDR2 YFSETQ. V lost 0 bases and J lost 8, with 18 bases in between.

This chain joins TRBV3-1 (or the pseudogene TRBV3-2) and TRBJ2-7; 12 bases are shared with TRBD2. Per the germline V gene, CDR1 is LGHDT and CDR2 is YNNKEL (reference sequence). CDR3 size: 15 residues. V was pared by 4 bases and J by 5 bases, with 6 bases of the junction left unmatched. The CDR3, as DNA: TGTGCCAGCAGCCCGACTAGCGGGGGTAGGGACGAGCAGTACTTC. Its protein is CASSPTSGGRDEQYF.

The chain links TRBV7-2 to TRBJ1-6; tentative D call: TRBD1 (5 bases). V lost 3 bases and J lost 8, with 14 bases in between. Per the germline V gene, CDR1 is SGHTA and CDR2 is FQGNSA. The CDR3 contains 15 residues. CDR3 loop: CASSFSGLRDSPLHF. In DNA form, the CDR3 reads TGTGCCAGCAGCTTTTCAGGGTTAAGAGATTCACCCCTCCACTTT.

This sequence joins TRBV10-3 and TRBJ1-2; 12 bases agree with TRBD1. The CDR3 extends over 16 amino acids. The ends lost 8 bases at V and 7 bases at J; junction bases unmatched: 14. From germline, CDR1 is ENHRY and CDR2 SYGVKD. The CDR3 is CAIGGTGGDLRSGYTF. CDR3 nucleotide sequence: TGTGCCATCGGGGGGACAGGGGGCGATCTTAGGAGTGGCTACACCTTC.

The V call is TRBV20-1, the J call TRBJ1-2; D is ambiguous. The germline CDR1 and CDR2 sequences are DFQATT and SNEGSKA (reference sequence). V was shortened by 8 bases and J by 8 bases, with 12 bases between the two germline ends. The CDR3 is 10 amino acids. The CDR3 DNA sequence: TGCAGTCCCGGCGGTGAAGGCTACACCTTC. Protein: CSPGGEGYTF.

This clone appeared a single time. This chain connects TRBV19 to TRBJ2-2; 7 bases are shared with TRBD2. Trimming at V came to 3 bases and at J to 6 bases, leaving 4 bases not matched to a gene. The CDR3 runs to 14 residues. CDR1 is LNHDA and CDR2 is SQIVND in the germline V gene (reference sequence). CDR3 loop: CASSIGRGAGELFF. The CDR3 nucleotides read TGTGCCAGTAGTATTGGCCGGGGGGCCGGGGAGCTGTTTTTT.

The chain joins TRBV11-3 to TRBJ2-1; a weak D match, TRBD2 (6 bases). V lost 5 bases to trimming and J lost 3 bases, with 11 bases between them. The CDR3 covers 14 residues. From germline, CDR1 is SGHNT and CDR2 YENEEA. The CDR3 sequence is CASSPGGDYNEQFF. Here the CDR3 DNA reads TGTGCCAGCAGCCCCGGGGGAGACTACAATGAGCAGTTCTTC.